The source of this TCR beta chain is a study of human versus mouse CDR3 diversity and MHC coevolution. Assay used: immunoSEQ multiplex PCR; TCRdb lists only in-frame clones, some missing. Of 55,000 to 65,000 clones in the sample, just under 95% were seen once. Per the germline V gene, CDR1 is MNHEY and CDR2 is SMNVEV (reference sequence). With 3 bases clipped from V and 5 bases from J, the junction kept 7 bases outside the gene matches. The length of the CDR3 is 15 residues. V and J are TRBV27 and TRBJ2-7; TRBD2 matches 10 bases. The sequence came from a person between 55 and 69 years old in good health. The sample consisted of naive CD4+ T cells from blood. This sample's subset: CD45RO-negative CD62L-positive naive CD4 T cells. The CDR3 loop is CASSLRGLAGDEQYF. The CDR3 bases are TGTGCCAGCAGTTTGAGGGGGCTAGCGGGAGACGAGCAGTACTTC.